This entry lists 25 T cell receptor beta chains sequenced from one sample in a study of control samples from healthy donors and cancer patients. Data came from immunoSEQ multiplex PCR; TCRdb stores just in-frame clones and leaves some out. The sample lists some 130,000 clones, roughly 90% seen once, with around 2.5% in the top ten. Sequences were obtained from blood. These receptors all stem from a man aged 35-49 years in good health.

This CDR3 reads CASSLDTRQIGNTIYF. The CDR3 DNA reads TGTGCCAGCAGCTTAGACACTCGGCAGATTGGAAACACCATATATTTT. The rearrangement uses TRBV11-2 and TRBJ1-3; D gene ambiguous. V was trimmed by 0 bases and J by 3 bases, leaving 12 bases between them. The CDR3 runs 16 residues. Germline lookup yields CDR1 SGHAT and CDR2 FQNNGV. The full variable domain, its missing parts supplied by reference TRBV11-2 and TRBJ1-3, is EAGVAQSPRYKIIEKRQSVAFWCNPISGHATLYWYQQILGQGPKLLIQFQNNGVVDDSQLPKDRFSAERLKGVDSTLKIQPAKLEDSAVYLCASSLDTRQIGNTIYFGEGSWLTVV.

The chain employs TRBV25-1 and TRBJ2-7; D uncertain. The germline gives CDR1 MGHDK, CDR2 SYGVNS. The CDR3 covers 13 residues. The CDR3 is CASSPASSYEQYF. Written as DNA, the CDR3 is TGTGCTAGTTCTCCGGCCAGCTCCTACGAGCAGTACTTC.

This clone was recorded only once. The chain uses TRBV19 and TRBJ2-5; 7 nucleotides line up with TRBD1. Germline V gives CDR1 LNHDA, CDR2 SQIVND (reference sequence). CDR3 length: 13 residues. After removal of 8 bases from V and 1 base from J, the junction contained 4 bases not matched to a gene. CDR3 nucleotides: TGTGCCAGTCGACGGACAGGCCAAGAGACCCAGTACTTC. This gives the protein CASRRTGQETQYF.

DNA of the CDR3: TGTGCCAGCAGCCAAGATATACAGCGGAGCATATACAATGAGCAGTTCTTC. This gives the protein CASSQDIQRSIYNEQFF. J is TRBJ2-1 and V is TRBV4-2; the D gene is possibly TRBD2 (5 bases). Germline-derived CDR1 and CDR2 are LGHNA and YNFKEQ. The CDR3 loop spans 17 amino acids. V was clipped by 0 bases and J by 4 bases, with 16 bases between them.

This clone occurred once. V gene TRBV7-2 combines with J gene TRBJ1-1, with D hard to call. Germline-derived CDR1 and CDR2 are SGHTA and FQGNSA. The CDR3 covers 13 residues. Trimming cost V 1 base and J 4 bases, with 7 bases left between them. The CDR3 nucleotides are TGTGCCAGCAGCTTAGTAGAGGGCACTGAAGCTTTCTTT. Translating it yields CASSLVEGTEAFF.

The chain employs TRBV5-6 and TRBJ2-2; TRBD1 or TRBD2 may be the D gene (6 bases each). V was cut by 1 base and J by 4 bases, with 14 bases left in between. Looked up from germline, CDR1 is SGHDT and CDR2 is YYEEEE. The CDR3 length is 16 residues. The CDR3 reads CASSLSGGRFTGELFF. DNA for the CDR3: TGTGCCAGCAGCTTGAGTGGGGGGCGCTTCACCGGGGAGCTGTTTTTT.

V and J are TRBV12-3 or TRBV12-4 and TRBJ1-5; no clear D gene. V was trimmed by 3 bases and J by 4 bases, leaving 4 bases between them. This CDR3 is 12 amino acids long. For the CDR3, the DNA is TGTGCCAGCAGTTTCGTTAATCAGCCCCAGCATTTT. Encoded protein: CASSFVNQPQHF.

This chain uses TRBV13 with TRBJ2-2; 15 nucleotides align to TRBD2. This CDR3 spans 18 amino acids. The V gene's germline CDR1 is PRHDT and CDR2 FYEKMQ (reference sequence). The V and J ends lost 4 bases and 4 bases, in that order; junction bases with no gene match: 7. The CDR3 here is CASSSNGLAGGLTGELFF. CDR3 DNA: TGTGCCAGCAGCTCAAATGGACTAGCGGGGGGGCTCACCGGGGAGCTGTTTTTT.

The chain employs TRBV5-1 and TRBJ2-3; D might be TRBD1 or TRBD2, each matching 5 bases. CDR3 length: 15 residues. Trimming removed 1 base at V and 4 bases at J, with 13 bases between. The germline CDR1 and CDR2 sequences are SGHRS and YFSETQ. The CDR3 bases are TGCGCCAGCAGCTTGCGGTGGGACCGACCAGATACGCAGTATTTT. This translates into CASSLRWDRPDTQYF.

The CDR3 region is CASSHYRGMNTEAFF. The CDR3 DNA follows: TGTGCCAGCAGCCACTACAGGGGTATGAACACTGAAGCTTTCTTT. V gene TRBV3-1 (or the pseudogene TRBV3-2) combines with J gene TRBJ1-1; the match to TRBD1 covers 7 bases. The CDR3 has 15 residues. V lost 3 bases to trimming and J lost 0 bases; unmatched junction nucleotides: 4. Germline-derived CDR1 and CDR2 are LGHDT and YNNKEL (reference sequence).

V is TRBV2 and J is TRBJ1-1; tentative D call: TRBD1 (5 bases). V gave up 4 bases and J gave up 2 bases, with 8 bases separating them. CDR1 is SNHLY, CDR2 FYNNEI, per germline. CDR3 length: 13 residues. The CDR3 here is CASSGDYNTEAFF. The CDR3, as DNA: TGTGCCAGCAGTGGGGACTATAACACTGAAGCTTTCTTT.

This clone was recorded many times. This CDR3 is also generated by other DNA sequences in the sample. This rearrangement joins TRBV13 to TRBJ2-7; D is uncertain. This CDR3 region has 12 residues. CDR1 and CDR2 from the germline V gene are PRHDT and FYEKMQ (reference sequence). V lost 1 base and J 7 bases, leaving 8 bases between the germline ends. CDR3 sequence (DNA): TGTGCCAGCAGCTTAGCTGGGCCGGAGCAGTACTTC. Its protein product is CASSLAGPEQYF.

The gene calls are TRBV7-3 and TRBJ2-5; the match to TRBD2 covers 9 bases. Germline-derived CDR1 and CDR2 are SGHTA and FQGTGA. This CDR3 comprises 15 residues. Trimming cost V 2 bases and J 1 base; bases outside gene matches: 2. The CDR3 loop is CASSLGGGAQETQYF. The DNA of the CDR3 is TGTGCCAGCAGCTTAGGCGGGGGGGCCCAAGAGACCCAGTACTTC.

In its sample, this clone was seen once. The rearrangement joins TRBV6-2 or TRBV6-3 to TRBJ2-1; the match to TRBD1 covers 11 bases. This CDR3 has 16 amino acids. Germline V lookup: CDR1 MNHEY, CDR2 SVGEGT. Trimming cost V 5 bases and J 9 bases; bases outside gene matches: 12. The CDR3 coding sequence is TGTGCCAGCAGTAAAGATCCGGGACAGGGGGGAGCTGAGCAGTTCTTC. Encoded protein: CASSKDPGQGGAEQFF.

The chain carries TRBV19 and TRBJ2-6, with 13 bases aligning to TRBD2. Trimming removed 3 bases from V and 1 base from J; junction bases left unmatched: 9. Germline V gives CDR1 LNHDA, CDR2 SQIVND (reference sequence). This CDR3 comprises 20 residues. The CDR3 coding sequence is TGTGCCAGTAGTATCGGACTGACTAGCGGGGGGATATCTGGGGCCAACGTCCTGACTTTC. Encoded protein: CASSIGLTSGGISGANVLTF.

The table lists this clone with a count of one. The V gene is TRBV24-1, the J gene TRBJ1-1, with TRBD1 matching 8 bases. The V and J ends lost 3 bases and 8 bases, in that order; junction bases with no gene match: 1. CDR1 is KGHDR, CDR2 SFDVKD, per germline. CDR3 length: 12 residues. CDR3 sequence: CATSDGDREAFF. The CDR3 DNA follows: TGTGCCACCAGTGATGGGGACAGGGAAGCTTTCTTT.

The rearrangement links TRBV28 to TRBJ1-5, with unresolved D. V lost 6 bases and J lost 0, with 12 bases in between. This CDR3 spans 15 amino acids. Germline-derived CDR1 and CDR2 are MDHEN and SYDVKM. DNA for the CDR3: TGTGCCAGCAGGGACGGCGGCAGTAGCAATCAGCCCCAGCATTTT. Protein: CASRDGGSSNQPQHF. The full variable domain, completed using reference TRBV28 and TRBJ1-5, is DVKVTQSSRYLVKRTGEKVFLECVQDMDHENMFWYRQDPGLGLRLIYFSYDVKMKEKGDIPEGYSVSREKKERFSLILESASTNQTSMYLCASRDGGSSNQPQHFGDGTRLSIL.

This sequence joins TRBV3-1 (or the pseudogene TRBV3-2) and TRBJ1-4; no clear D gene. This CDR3 has 18 amino acids. The germline V gene has CDR1 LGHDT and CDR2 YNNKEL (reference sequence). Trimming cost V 0 bases and J 0 bases, with 14 bases left between them. CDR3 bases: TGTGCCAGCAGCCAAGATAAGGCACTGTCCGCAACTAATGAAAAACTGTTTTTT. Translating it yields CASSQDKALSATNEKLFF.

CDR3 in DNA: TGTGCCAGCAGCTTACAGTCGAGGGCAGATACGCAGTATTTT. Translation: CASSLQSRADTQYF. The V gene is TRBV7-3, the J gene TRBJ2-3; D is possibly TRBD2 (5 bases). Germline V gene sequence: CDR1 SGHTA, CDR2 FQGTGA. This CDR3 spans 14 amino acids. Trimming removed 2 bases at V and 4 bases at J, with 10 bases between. The full variable domain, its missing parts supplied by reference TRBV7-3 and TRBJ2-3, is GAGVSQTPSNKVTEKGKYVELRCDPISGHTALYWYRQSLGQGPEFLIYFQGTGAADDSGLPNDRFFAVRPEGSVSTLKIQRTERGDSAVYLCASSLQSRADTQYFGPGTRLTVL.

The gene calls are TRBV24-1 and TRBJ2-3, with D possibly TRBD2 on 6 matching bases. V was pared by 5 bases and J by 6 bases, with 17 bases between. The germline gives CDR1 KGHDR, CDR2 SFDVKD. CDR3 size: 15 residues. The CDR3 loop is CATSGSRSSADTQYF. As DNA, the CDR3 is TGTGCCACCAGTGGTAGCCGCTCTAGCGCCGATACGCAGTATTTT.

The sample holds one count of this clone. The J gene is TRBJ1-2, the V gene TRBV7-9, with D unclear. Germline-derived CDR1 and CDR2 are SEHNR and FQNEAQ (reference sequence). The CDR3 covers 13 residues. V was cut by 5 bases and J by 4 bases, with 11 bases left in between. The CDR3 sequence: CASSPEAGYGYTF. DNA for the CDR3: TGTGCCAGCAGCCCGGAGGCAGGCTATGGCTACACCTTC.

A few counts support this clone. J is TRBJ2-4 and V is TRBV6-5, with D perhaps TRBD1 or TRBD2 (5 bases each). Trimming removed 10 bases from V and 5 bases from J, with 21 bases in between. The CDR3 length is 15 residues. Germline assignment: CDR1 MNHEY and CDR2 SVGAGI. The CDR3 loop reads CAIGLGVGVENIQYF. In DNA form, the CDR3 reads TGTGCCATCGGCCTGGGTGTGGGGGTCGAAAACATTCAGTACTTC.

V is TRBV3-1 (or the pseudogene TRBV3-2) and J is TRBJ1-3; D call uncertain. Germline CDR1 and CDR2: LGHDT and YNNKEL (reference sequence). The V gene lost 0 bases and the J gene lost 0 bases, with 12 bases spanning the gap. There are 17 residues in the CDR3. The CDR3 DNA is TGTGCCAGCAGCCAAGAACAGCCCTTGAGCTCTGGAAACACCATATATTTT. This translates into CASSQEQPLSSGNTIYF.

The V gene is TRBV5-1, the J gene TRBJ1-3; 8 positions agree with TRBD1. V gave up 0 bases and J gave up 3 bases; unmatched junction bases: 8. In germline, CDR1 is SGHRS, CDR2 YFSETQ. The CDR3 is made up of 17 amino acids. CDR3 in amino acids: CASSLVELGTGGNTIYF. CDR3 DNA: TGCGCCAGCAGCTTGGTAGAACTCGGGACAGGTGGAAACACCATATATTTT.

V and J are TRBV9 and TRBJ2-1, with D tentatively TRBD2 (5 bases). The V end was cut by 4 bases, the J end by 4 bases, with 9 bases between. The CDR3 is 13 residues long. Per the germline V gene, CDR1 is SGDLS and CDR2 is YYNGEE. CDR3 amino acids: CASSPEGYNEQFF. DNA for the CDR3: TGTGCCAGCAGCCCCGAGGGATACAATGAGCAGTTCTTC.